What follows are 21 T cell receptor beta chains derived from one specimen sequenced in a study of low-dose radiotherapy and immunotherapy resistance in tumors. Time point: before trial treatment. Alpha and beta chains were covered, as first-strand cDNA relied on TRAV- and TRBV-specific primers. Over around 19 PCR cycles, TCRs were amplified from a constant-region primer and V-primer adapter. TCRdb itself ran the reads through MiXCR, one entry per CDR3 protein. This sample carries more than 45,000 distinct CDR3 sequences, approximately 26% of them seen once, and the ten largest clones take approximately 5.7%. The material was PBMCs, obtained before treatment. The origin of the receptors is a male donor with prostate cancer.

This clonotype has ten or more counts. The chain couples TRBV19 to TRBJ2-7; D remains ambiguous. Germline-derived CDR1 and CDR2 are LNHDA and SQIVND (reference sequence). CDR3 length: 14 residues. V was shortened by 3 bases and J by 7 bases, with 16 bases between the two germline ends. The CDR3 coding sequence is TGTGCCAGTAGTATTAGCACAGACCCACGAGAGCAGTACTTC. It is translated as CASSISTDPREQYF.

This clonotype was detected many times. The CDR3 DNA reads TGTGCCAGCAGTTACCCCTTAGGCGGGGATCCCTACGAGCAGTACTTC. Protein product: CASSYPLGGDPYEQYF. J is TRBJ2-7 and V is TRBV6-1; D may be TRBD2 (6 bases). CDR1 MNHNS and CDR2 SASEGT come from the germline V gene. This CDR3 is built from 16 residues. The V end lost 5 bases, the J end lost 2 bases, and 19 bases lay between the germline ends.

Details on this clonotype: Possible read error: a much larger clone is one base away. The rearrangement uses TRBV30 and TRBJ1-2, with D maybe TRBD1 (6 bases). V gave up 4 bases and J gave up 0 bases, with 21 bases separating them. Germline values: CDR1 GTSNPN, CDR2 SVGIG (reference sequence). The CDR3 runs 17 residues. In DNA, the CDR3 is TGTGCCTGGACCGCCCCCAGGGGCGATTTTCCTAACTATGGCTACACCTTC. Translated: CAWTAPRGDFPNYGYTF. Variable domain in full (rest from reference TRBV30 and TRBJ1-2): SQTIHQWPATLVQPVGSPLSLECTVEGTSNPNLYWYRQAAGRGLQLLFYSVGIGQISSEVPQNLSASRPQDRQFILSSKKLLLSDSGFYLCAWTAPRGDFPNYGYTFGSGTRLTVV.

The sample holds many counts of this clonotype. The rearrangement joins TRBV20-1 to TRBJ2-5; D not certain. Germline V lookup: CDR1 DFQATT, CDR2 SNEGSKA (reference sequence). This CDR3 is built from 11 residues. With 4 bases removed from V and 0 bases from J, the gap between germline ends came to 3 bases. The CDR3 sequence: CSATHQETQYF. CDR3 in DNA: TGCAGTGCTACACACCAAGAGACCCAGTACTTC.

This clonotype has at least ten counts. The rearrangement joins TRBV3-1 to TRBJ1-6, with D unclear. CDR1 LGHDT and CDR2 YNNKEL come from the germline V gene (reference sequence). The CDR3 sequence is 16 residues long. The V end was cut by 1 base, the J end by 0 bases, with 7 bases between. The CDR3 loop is CASSQGGSSYNSPLHF. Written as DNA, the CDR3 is TGTGCCAGCAGCCAAGGGGGAAGCTCCTATAATTCACCCCTCCACTTT.

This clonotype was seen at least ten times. In DNA form, the CDR3 reads TGTGCCAGCAGTCAGCAGGCACCTAGCACAGATACGCAGTATTTT. Translation: CASSQQAPSTDTQYF. The chain combines TRBV7-9 with TRBJ2-3; D remains unclear. V lost 6 bases and J 0 bases, leaving 13 bases between the germline ends. This CDR3 is built from 15 residues. The germline CDR1 and CDR2 sequences are SEHNR and FQNEAQ (reference sequence).

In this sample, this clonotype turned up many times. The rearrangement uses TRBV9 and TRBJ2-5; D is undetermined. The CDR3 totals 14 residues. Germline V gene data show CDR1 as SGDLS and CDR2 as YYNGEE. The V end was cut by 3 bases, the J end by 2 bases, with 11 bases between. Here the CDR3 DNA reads TGTGCCAGCAGCGACGGACGGATACAAGAGACCCAGTACTTC. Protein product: CASSDGRIQETQYF.

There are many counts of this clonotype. The CDR3 here is CASSFAGNNEQFF. CDR3 coding DNA: TGTGCCAGCAGTTTTGCCGGGAACAATGAGCAGTTCTTC. V is TRBV28 and J is TRBJ2-1; D is perhaps TRBD2 (5 bases). V gave up 3 bases and J gave up 5 bases, with 8 bases separating them. Germline CDR1 and CDR2: MDHEN and SYDVKM. This CDR3 is built from 13 residues.

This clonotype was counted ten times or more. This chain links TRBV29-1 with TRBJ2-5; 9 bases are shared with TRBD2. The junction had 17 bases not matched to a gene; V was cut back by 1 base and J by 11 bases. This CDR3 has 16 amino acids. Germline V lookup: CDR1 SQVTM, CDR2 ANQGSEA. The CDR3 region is CSVEGGLADRREMQYF. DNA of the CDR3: TGCAGCGTTGAAGGGGGACTAGCTGACCGTAGGGAGATGCAGTACTTC. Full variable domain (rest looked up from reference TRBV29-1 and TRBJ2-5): SAVISQKPSRDICQRGTSLTIQCQVDSQVTMMFWYRQQPGQSLTLIATANQGSEATYESGFVIDKFPISRPNLTFSTLTVSNMSPEDSSIYLCSVEGGLADRREMQYFGPGTRLLVL.

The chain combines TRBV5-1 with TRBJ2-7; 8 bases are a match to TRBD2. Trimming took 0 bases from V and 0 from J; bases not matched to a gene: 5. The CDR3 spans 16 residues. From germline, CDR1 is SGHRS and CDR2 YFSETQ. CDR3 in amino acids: CASSLGSGGPSYEQYF. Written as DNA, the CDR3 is TGCGCCAGCAGCTTGGGGAGCGGGGGTCCCTCCTACGAGCAGTACTTC. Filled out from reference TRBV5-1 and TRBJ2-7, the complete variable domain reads KAGVTQTPRYLIKTRGQQVTLSCSPISGHRSVSWYQQTPGQGLQFLFEYFSETQRNKGNFPGRFSGRQFSNSRSEMNVSTLELGDSALYLCASSLGSGGPSYEQYFGPGTRLTVT.

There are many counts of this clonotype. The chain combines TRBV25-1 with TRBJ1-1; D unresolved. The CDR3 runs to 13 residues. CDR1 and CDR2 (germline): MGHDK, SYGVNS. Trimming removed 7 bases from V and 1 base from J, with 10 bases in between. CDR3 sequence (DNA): TGTGCCAGCAAGCGAGGAGGGAACACTGAAGCTTTCTTT. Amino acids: CASKRGGNTEAFF.

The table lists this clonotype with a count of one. CDR3 amino acids: CSATGPGYGYTF. As DNA, the CDR3 is TGCAGTGCTACAGGGCCGGGCTATGGCTACACCTTC. The chain employs TRBV20-1 and TRBJ1-2, with a possible D match to TRBD1 (5 bases). CDR1 DFQATT and CDR2 SNEGSKA come from the germline V gene (reference sequence). Trimming removed 4 bases at V and 4 bases at J, with 10 bases between. This CDR3 has 12 amino acids.

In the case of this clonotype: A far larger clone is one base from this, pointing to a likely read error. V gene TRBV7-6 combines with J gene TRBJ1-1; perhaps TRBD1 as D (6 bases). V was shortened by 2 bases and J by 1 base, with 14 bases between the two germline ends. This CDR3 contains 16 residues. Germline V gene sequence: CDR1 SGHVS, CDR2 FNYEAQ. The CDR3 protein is CASSLSIGGRNTEAFF. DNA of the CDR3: TGTGCCAGCAGCTTAAGCATAGGGGGAAGGAACACTGAAGCTTTCTTT.

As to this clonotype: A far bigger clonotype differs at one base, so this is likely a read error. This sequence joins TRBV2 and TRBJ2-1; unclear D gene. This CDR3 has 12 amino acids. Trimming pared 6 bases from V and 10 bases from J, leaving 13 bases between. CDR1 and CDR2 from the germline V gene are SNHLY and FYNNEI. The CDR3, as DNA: TGTGCCAGCAGAACCCCCTCCTACGAGCAGTTCTTC. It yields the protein CASRTPSYEQFF.

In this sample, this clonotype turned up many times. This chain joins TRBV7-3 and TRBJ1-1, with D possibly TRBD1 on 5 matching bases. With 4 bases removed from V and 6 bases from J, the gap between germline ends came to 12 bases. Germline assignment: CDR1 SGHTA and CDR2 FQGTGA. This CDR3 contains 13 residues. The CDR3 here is CASSSRGMAEAFF. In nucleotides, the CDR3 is TGTGCCAGCAGCTCCCGGGGGATGGCTGAAGCTTTCTTT.

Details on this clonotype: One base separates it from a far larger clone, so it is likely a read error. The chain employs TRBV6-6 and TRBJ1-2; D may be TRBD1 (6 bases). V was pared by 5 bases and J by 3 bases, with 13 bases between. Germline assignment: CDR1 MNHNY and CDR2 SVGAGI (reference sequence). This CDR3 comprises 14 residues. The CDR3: CASSGADSDYGYTF. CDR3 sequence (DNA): TGTGCCAGCAGTGGAGCGGACAGTGACTATGGCTACACCTTC.

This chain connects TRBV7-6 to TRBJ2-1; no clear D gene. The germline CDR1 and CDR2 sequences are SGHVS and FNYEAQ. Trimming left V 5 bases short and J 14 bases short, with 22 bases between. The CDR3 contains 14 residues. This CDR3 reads CASSAQSLTILKFF. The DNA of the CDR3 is TGTGCCAGCAGCGCCCAATCCCTCACTATTTTAAAGTTCTTC.

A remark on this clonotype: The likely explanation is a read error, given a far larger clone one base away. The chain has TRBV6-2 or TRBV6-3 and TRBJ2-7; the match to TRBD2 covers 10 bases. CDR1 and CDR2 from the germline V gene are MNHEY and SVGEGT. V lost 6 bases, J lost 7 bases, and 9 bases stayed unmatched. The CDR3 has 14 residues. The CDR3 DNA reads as TGTGCCAGCAGCCGACTAGCGGGTCTCAATGAGCAGTACTTC. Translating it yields CASSRLAGLNEQYF.

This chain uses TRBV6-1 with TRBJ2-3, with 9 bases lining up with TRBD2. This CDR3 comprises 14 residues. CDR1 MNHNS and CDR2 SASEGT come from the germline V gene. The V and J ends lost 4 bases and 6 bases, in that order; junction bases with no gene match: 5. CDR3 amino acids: CASSGLAAHDTQYF. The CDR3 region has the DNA TGTGCCAGCAGTGGACTAGCGGCTCACGATACGCAGTATTTT.

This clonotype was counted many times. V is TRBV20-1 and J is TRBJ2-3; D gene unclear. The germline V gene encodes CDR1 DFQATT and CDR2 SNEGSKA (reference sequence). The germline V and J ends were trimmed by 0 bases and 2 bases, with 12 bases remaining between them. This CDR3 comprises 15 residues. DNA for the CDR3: TGCAGTGCTAGAGATCTGAGGCTTAACACAGATACGCAGTATTTT. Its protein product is CSARDLRLNTDTQYF.

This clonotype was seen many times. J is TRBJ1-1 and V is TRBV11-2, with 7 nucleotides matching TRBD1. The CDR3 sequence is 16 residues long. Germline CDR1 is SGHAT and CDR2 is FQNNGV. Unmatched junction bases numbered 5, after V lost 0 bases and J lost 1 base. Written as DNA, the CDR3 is TGTGCCAGCAGCTTAGAGAGGGGGCAAAAGAACACTGAAGCTTTCTTT. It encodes CASSLERGQKNTEAFF.